This T cell receptor (beta chain) was recovered during a study of OX40 agonist ivuxolimab in advanced cancers. Looking at the study overall: Ivuxolimab was an agonistic, fully human IgG2 monoclonal antibody directed against OX40 (CD134), a costimulatory receptor. Intravenous ivuxolimab was administered to patients every 2 weeks at six dose levels: 0.01, 0.1, 0.3, 1.5, 3 and 10 mg/kg. Among the roughly 50 dose-escalation patients, approximately 20 had hepatocellular carcinoma, approximately 15 melanoma, 9 renal cell carcinoma and 9 head and neck cancer. In the dose-escalation cohort, 70% to 85% of patients were male, and the mean age was roughly 60 years, with a range of about 20 to 90. Prior anti-PD-1, anti-PD-L1 or anti-CTLA-4 therapy was permitted, and checkpoint inhibitors had been received by 30% to 40% of dose-escalation patients. Three dose-escalation patients achieved partial responses, one with hepatocellular carcinoma and two with cutaneous melanoma. The point of sequencing TCRbeta in the periphery was to test whether ivuxolimab changed TCR sequence diversity and drove clonal T-cell expansion. The monotherapy dose-escalation portion (N ≈ 56 patients) of the phase I ivuxolimab trial is reported in the paper.

The CDR3 has 14 amino acids, counting the end cysteine and phenylalanine. Just the 42-base CDR3 DNA is kept, in frame starting at base 1. V is reduced by 3 bases and J by 3 bases, leaving a spacing of 8 bases between them. The germline V gene provides CDR1 MDHEN and CDR2 SYDVKM. Of note for this clone: Its antigen is still unknown. There are no base qualities to consult, and no much larger clone falls within one base.

To sequence the TCRbeta CDR3 region, genomic DNA was isolated from the sorted cells. The immunoSEQ Assay was used to sequence the TCRbeta CDR3 regions. This is the immuneACCESS table as TCRdb keeps it, with only in-frame sequences that have V and J called. A part of the clones is gone; compared with another copy, unresolved V genes explain less than half, and the rest is unexplained. The sample table shows 72,000 or so clones, and 75% to 90% are seen once. Clones ranked in the top ten supply about 1.3% of the sample. Study-level results and caveats: Low levels of normalized T-cell clonal expansion were also seen in some patients who did not respond. After ivuxolimab, expanded clones were on average more numerous among CD8+ T cells than among CD4+ T cells. The antigen specificity of the peripheral T cells that underwent clonal expansion was not determined. At doses of 0.1 to 3.0 mg/kg, clonal expansion of both CD4+ and CD8+ T cells in blood was seen between baseline and week 6. In the 0.1-3.0 mg/kg groups, partial responders were among the patients with the lowest normalized peripheral clonal expansion, particularly in CD8+ T cells.

Patients with autoimmune disease history or receiving systemic immunosuppression were excluded from the trial. Peripheral blood for TCR sequencing was collected from all dose cohorts at baseline, on cycle 4 day 1, and on cycle 7 day 1. The samples were taken from a phase I, first-in-human, multicenter, open-label dose-escalation trial of ivuxolimab. Adults with locally advanced or metastatic melanoma, renal cell carcinoma, hepatocellular carcinoma or head and neck squamous cell carcinoma were enrolled in the trial. Before TCR sequencing, CD4+ T cells and CD8+ T cells were sorted from peripheral blood as separate populations.

Rearrangement joined TRBV28 to TRBJ1-4; the D gene is perhaps TRBD1, from 6 matching bases. The sequence was collected from an adult with an advanced solid tumor such as melanoma, head and neck, liver or kidney cancer. The starting material was CD4+ or CD8+ T cells sorted from blood, obtained in a trial of the OX40 agonist ivuxolimab. The sequenced DNA: TGTGCCAGCAGTTTCCGGACAGCTAATGAAAAACTGTTTTTT. Its protein product is CASSFRTANEKLFF.